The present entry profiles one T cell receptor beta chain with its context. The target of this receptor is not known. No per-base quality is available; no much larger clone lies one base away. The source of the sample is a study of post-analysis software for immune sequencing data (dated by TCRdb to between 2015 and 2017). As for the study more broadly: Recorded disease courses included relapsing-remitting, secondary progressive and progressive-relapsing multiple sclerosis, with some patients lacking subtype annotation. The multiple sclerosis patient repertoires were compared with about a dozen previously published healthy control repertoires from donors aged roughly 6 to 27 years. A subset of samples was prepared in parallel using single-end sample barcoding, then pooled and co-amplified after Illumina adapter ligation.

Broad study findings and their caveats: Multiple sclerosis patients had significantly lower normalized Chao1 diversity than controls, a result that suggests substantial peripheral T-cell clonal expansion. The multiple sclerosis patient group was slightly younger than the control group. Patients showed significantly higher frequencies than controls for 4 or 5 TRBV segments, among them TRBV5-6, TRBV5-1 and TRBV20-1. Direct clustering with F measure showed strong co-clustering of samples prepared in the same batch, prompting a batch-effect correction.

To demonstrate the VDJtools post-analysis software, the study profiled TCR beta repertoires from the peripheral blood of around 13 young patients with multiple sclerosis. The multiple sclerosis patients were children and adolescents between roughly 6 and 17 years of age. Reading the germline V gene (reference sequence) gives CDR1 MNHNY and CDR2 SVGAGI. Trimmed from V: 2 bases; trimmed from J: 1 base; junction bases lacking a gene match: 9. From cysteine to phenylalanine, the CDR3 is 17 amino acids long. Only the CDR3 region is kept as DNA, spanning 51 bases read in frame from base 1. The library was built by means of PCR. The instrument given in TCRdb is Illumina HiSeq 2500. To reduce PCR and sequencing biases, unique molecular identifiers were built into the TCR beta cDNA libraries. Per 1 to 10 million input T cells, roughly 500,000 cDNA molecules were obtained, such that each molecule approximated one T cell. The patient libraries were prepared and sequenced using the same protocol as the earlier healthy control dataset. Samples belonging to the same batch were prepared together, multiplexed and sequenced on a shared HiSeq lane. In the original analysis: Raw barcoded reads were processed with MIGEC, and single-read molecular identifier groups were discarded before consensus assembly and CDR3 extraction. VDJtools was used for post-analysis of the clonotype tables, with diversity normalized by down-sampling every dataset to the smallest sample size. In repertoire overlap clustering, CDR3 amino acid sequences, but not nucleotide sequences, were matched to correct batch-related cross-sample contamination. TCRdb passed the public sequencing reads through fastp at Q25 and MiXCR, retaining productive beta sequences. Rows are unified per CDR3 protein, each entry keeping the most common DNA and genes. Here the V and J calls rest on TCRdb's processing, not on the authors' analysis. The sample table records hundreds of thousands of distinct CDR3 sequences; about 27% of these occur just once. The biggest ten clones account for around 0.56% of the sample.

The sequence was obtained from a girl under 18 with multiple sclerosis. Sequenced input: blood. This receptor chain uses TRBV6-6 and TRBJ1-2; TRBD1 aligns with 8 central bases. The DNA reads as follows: TGTGCCAGCAGTTACGCCCCCGGACAGGGATTTAACTATGGCTACACCTTC. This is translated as CASSYAPGQGFNYGYTF.